Presented here are 10 T cell receptor beta chains from one specimen sequenced in a study of cytotoxic CD8 clonotypes in ibrutinib-treated CLL. Clones were read by immunoSEQ multiplex PCR, and TCRdb kept only the in-frame ones, dropping some. Here the sample spans roughly 18,000 clones, roughly 80% being singletons. Here the sequenced sample was PBMCs, taken before ibrutinib treatment. These receptors were collected from a human donor with chronic lymphocytic leukemia.

The chain couples TRBV13 to TRBJ1-1, with 8 bases lining up with TRBD1. With V trimmed by 3 bases and J by 1 base, 7 bases remained unmatched. The CDR3 covers 16 residues. Germline V gives CDR1 PRHDT, CDR2 FYEKMQ (reference sequence). The CDR3 DNA is TGTGCCAGCAGCTTCGAGACGACAGGGGCGAACACTGAAGCTTTCTTT. This gives the protein CASSFETTGANTEAFF.

V usage is TRBV30 and J usage is TRBJ2-2; TRBD2 matches 14 bases. CDR3 length equals 14 residues. CDR1 and CDR2 (germline): GTSNPN, SVGIG (reference sequence). The CDR3 DNA reads TGTGCGACTAGCGGGGGGGCCGGCACCGGGGAGCTGTTTTTT. Its translation: CATSGGAGTGELFF.

This clone showed up just a few times. The V gene is TRBV9, the J gene TRBJ1-2, with TRBD1 matching over 8 bases. This CDR3 contains 14 residues. Trimming cost V 6 bases and J 5 bases; bases outside gene matches: 9. CDR1 and CDR2 from the germline V gene are SGDLS and YYNGEE. The CDR3 DNA follows: TGTGCCAGCACCGCAGGGGGCGAAACATATGGCTACACCTTC. Its protein product is CASTAGGETYGYTF.

This chain links TRBV27 with TRBJ2-7; tentative D call: TRBD2 (7 bases). Germline V gene sequence: CDR1 MNHEY, CDR2 SMNVEV (reference sequence). The CDR3 totals 15 residues. V was trimmed by 1 base and J by 0 bases, leaving 10 bases between them. The CDR3 spells CASSLLAGASYEQYF. In DNA form, the CDR3 reads TGTGCCAGCAGTTTATTGGCGGGGGCCTCCTACGAGCAGTACTTC.

The chain has TRBV7-2 and TRBJ2-5; D is unclear. There are 16 residues in the CDR3. Trimming took 0 bases from V and 5 from J, leaving 16 bases between them. Germline V CDR1 and CDR2: SGHTA, FQGNSA. CDR3 bases: TGTGCCAGCAGCTTAGCCACAGCCCAACCTCAGGAGACCCAGTACTTC. Its translation: CASSLATAQPQETQYF. Looking up the rest from reference TRBV7-2 and TRBJ2-5 gives the full variable domain: GAGVSQSPSNKVTEKGKDVELRCDPISGHTALYWYRQSLGQGLEFLIYFQGNSAPDKSGLPSDRFSAERTGGSVSTLTIQRTQQEDSAVYLCASSLATAQPQETQYFGPGTRLLVL.

The V call is TRBV7-8, the J call TRBJ2-2; tentatively, D is TRBD1 or TRBD2 (6 bases each). CDR1 is SGHVS and CDR2 is FQNEAQ in the germline V gene. The CDR3 consists of 20 residues. The V gene lost 7 bases and the J gene lost 5 bases, with 32 bases spanning the gap. CDR3 loop: CASNPQRLVGGWGWTGELFF. The CDR3 nucleotides read TGTGCCAGCAACCCCCAACGGCTAGTAGGGGGGTGGGGTTGGACCGGGGAGCTGTTTTTT. Complete variable domain (other parts from reference TRBV7-8 and TRBJ2-2): GAGVSQSPRYKVAKRGQDVALRCDPISGHVSLFWYQQALGQGPEFLTYFQNEAQLDKSGLPSDRFFAERPEGSVSTLKIQRTQQEDSAVYLCASNPQRLVGGWGWTGELFFGEGSRLTVL.

The gene calls are TRBV19 and TRBJ1-2, with TRBD1 as a possible D gene (5 bases). CDR1 is LNHDA, CDR2 SQIVND, per germline (reference sequence). The CDR3 is 14 amino acids. Trimming pared 5 bases from V and 6 bases from J, leaving 16 bases between. The CDR3 DNA reads TGTGCCAGTAGTCCCGGGGGGATAACGAATGGCTACACCTTC. It translates to CASSPGGITNGYTF.

This clone was found once. V gene TRBV5-1 combines with J gene TRBJ2-7; unclear D gene. CDR1 and CDR2 (germline): SGHRS, YFSETQ. CDR3 length equals 13 residues. Trimming shortened V by 0 bases and J by 2 bases, and 6 bases separated the two germline ends. The CDR3 region has the DNA TGCGCCAGCAGCTTGGATGGAGCCTACGAGCAGTACTTC. Amino acids: CASSLDGAYEQYF.

The rearrangement uses TRBV5-1 and TRBJ1-5; no firm D call. CDR1 and CDR2 (germline): SGHRS, YFSETQ. V was shortened by 1 base and J by 4 bases, with 18 bases between the two germline ends. This CDR3 spans 17 amino acids. CDR3 sequence reads: CASSLRPRAQGNQPQHF. In DNA, the CDR3 is TGCGCCAGCAGCTTGAGGCCCCGGGCCCAAGGGAATCAGCCCCAGCATTTT.

The chain recombines TRBV6-1 with TRBJ1-2; D gene uncertain. The V end lost 2 bases, the J end lost 8 bases, and 18 bases lay between the germline ends. This CDR3 comprises 15 residues. Germline lookup yields CDR1 MNHNS and CDR2 SASEGT. This CDR3 reads CASSESTITRWGYTF. The CDR3 region has the DNA TGTGCCAGCAGTGAAAGCACCATAACTAGGTGGGGCTACACCTTC.